One and the same sample provided the 9 T cell receptor beta chains below, sequenced in a study of cytomegalovirus exposure and HLA in healthy donors. PCR amplification relied on 60 Vbeta primers (plus 13 Jbeta primers). Libraries were prepared by immunoSEQ multiplex PCR; TCRdb keeps only in-frame clonotypes and omits some of them. The table shows around 130,000 clones, with roughly 83% occurring only once. The sample was PBMCs. The source is a man younger than 35 in good health and CMV-seronegative.

The gene calls are TRBV29-1 and TRBJ2-7; 8 bases agree with TRBD2. V lost 5 bases, J lost 6 bases, and 9 bases stayed unmatched. Germline CDR1 and CDR2: SQVTM and ANQGSEA. The CDR3 is 13 amino acids. The CDR3 DNA reads as TGCAGCGTTCTCGGGACTAGGCTTTCCGAGCAGTACTTC. Encoded protein: CSVLGTRLSEQYF.

The chain is built from TRBV7-9 and TRBJ1-1; D is possibly TRBD1 (5 bases). V was shortened by 3 bases and J by 0 bases, with 8 bases between the two germline ends. The germline gives CDR1 SEHNR, CDR2 FQNEAQ (reference sequence). The CDR3 extends over 14 amino acids. CDR3 DNA sequence: TGTGCCAGCAGCTTGGGAGGGGTGAACACTGAAGCTTTCTTT. It specifies CASSLGGVNTEAFF.

V and J are TRBV7-3 and TRBJ2-3, with 9 bases aligning to TRBD2. The CDR3 is 16 amino acids. V lost 2 bases to trimming and J lost 4 bases; unmatched junction nucleotides: 7. Germline values: CDR1 SGHTA, CDR2 FQGTGA. The CDR3 here is CASSLGLAGLSDTQYF. The DNA for the CDR3 is TGTGCCAGCAGCTTAGGGCTAGCGGGATTGTCAGATACGCAGTATTTT.

V is TRBV20-1 and J is TRBJ2-7; maybe TRBD1 (6 bases). The ends were cut back, 8 bases at V and 5 bases at J, with 13 bases in the middle. This CDR3 region has 11 residues. The germline CDR1 and CDR2 sequences are DFQATT and SNEGSKA (reference sequence). The chain's CDR3 is CSINQGNEQYV. Written as DNA, the CDR3 is TGCAGTATTAACCAGGGGAACGAGCAGTACGTC.

The chain employs TRBV11-2 and TRBJ1-1, with 11 bases matching TRBD1. Germline CDR1 reads SGHAT; CDR2 reads FQNNGV. V shed 5 bases, J shed 5 bases, and the junction held 4 bases outside the gene matches. The CDR3 spans 14 residues. Written as DNA, the CDR3 is TGTGCCAGCAGCGGACAGGGGGCATTGACTGAAGCTTTCTTT. It specifies CASSGQGALTEAFF.

The V gene is TRBV5-6, the J gene TRBJ2-3; D remains unclear. V was cut by 6 bases and J by 1 base, with 9 bases left in between. This CDR3 comprises 13 residues. From germline, CDR1 is SGHDT and CDR2 YYEEEE. This CDR3 reads CASTPVGTDTQYF. In DNA form, the CDR3 reads TGTGCCAGCACCCCGGTGGGCACAGATACGCAGTATTTT.

V gene TRBV18 combines with J gene TRBJ2-5; D is perhaps TRBD2 (6 bases). CDR3 length equals 14 residues. V dropped 4 bases and J dropped 3 bases, with 12 bases sitting between them. Germline CDR1 reads KGHSH; CDR2 reads LQKENI. In nucleotides, the CDR3 is TGTGCCAGCTCACTTTCGGGACTCAAAGAGACCCAGTACTTC. Protein product: CASSLSGLKETQYF.

This sequence joins TRBV5-4 and TRBJ2-5, with TRBD2 identical over 8 bases. Germline V gene sequence: CDR1 SGHNT, CDR2 YYREEE (reference sequence). Trimming removed 0 bases from V and 4 bases from J; junction bases left unmatched: 2. The CDR3 has 14 residues. DNA of the CDR3: TGTGCCAGCAGCTTGGATCTAGCGGGAGAGACCCAGTACTTC. Translation: CASSLDLAGETQYF.

This chain joins TRBV7-6 and TRBJ2-1; D is possibly TRBD2 (6 bases). The CDR3 runs 17 residues. V gave up 1 base and J gave up 4 bases, with 17 bases separating them. CDR1 is SGHVS and CDR2 is FNYEAQ in the germline V gene. CDR3 coding DNA: TGTGCCAGCAGCTTAGGTTTGGTAGCGGTGGGATACAATGAGCAGTTCTTC. It is translated as CASSLGLVAVGYNEQFF.